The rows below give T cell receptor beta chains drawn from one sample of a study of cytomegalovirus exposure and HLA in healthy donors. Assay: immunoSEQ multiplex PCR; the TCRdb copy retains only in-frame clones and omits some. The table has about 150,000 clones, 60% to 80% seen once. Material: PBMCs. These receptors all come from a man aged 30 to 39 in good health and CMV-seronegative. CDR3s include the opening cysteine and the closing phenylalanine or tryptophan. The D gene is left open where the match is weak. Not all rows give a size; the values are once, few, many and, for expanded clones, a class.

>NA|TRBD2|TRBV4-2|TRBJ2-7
TGTGCCAGCAGCCCAAGCTTGGGGGGGACTAGCGGAATCTACGAGCAGTACTTC
CASSPSLGGTSGIYEQYF
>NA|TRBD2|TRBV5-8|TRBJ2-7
TGTGCCAGCAGCTTGGTCTTGCGGGGGTTGGGAGAGCAGTACTTC
CASSLVLRGLGEQYF
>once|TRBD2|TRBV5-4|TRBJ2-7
TGTGCCATTACTAGACTAGCGGGTGGCGAGCAGTACTTC
CAITRLAGGEQYF
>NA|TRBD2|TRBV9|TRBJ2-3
TGTGCCAGCAGCGTAGACGGACTAGCGGGAATTTTCAACACAGATACGCAGTATTTT
CASSVDGLAGIFNTDTQYF
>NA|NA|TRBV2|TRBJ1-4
TGTGCCAGCAGGACAACAGAAAAACTGTTTTTT
CASRTTEKLFF
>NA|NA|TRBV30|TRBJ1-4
TGTGCCTGGAGCCGATCGAGGGCAACTAATGAAAAACTGTTTTTT
CAWSRSRATNEKLFF
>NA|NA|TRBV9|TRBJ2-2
TGTGCCAGCAGCGTAGGGCCCCCATCGAACACCGGGGAGCTGTTTTTT
CASSVGPPSNTGELFF
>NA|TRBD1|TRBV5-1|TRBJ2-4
TGCGCCAGCAGTCTAGACAGGGCAAACATTCAGTACTTC
CASSLDRANIQYF
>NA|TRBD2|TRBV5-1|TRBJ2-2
TGCGCCAGCAGCGGCGGGACTAGCGGGAGTGTTCGCACCGGGGAGCTGTTTTTT
CASSGGTSGSVRTGELFF
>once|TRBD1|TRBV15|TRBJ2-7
TGTGCCACCAGCAGAGGTGAAATTACAGGGGACGAGCAGTACTTC
CATSRGEITGDEQYF
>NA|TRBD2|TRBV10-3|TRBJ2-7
TGTGCCGTCACTAGCGGGGCAATTACAGAGCAGTACTTC
CAVTSGAITEQYF
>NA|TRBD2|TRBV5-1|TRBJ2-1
TGCGCCAGCAGCTTGGCATCTAGCGGGAGCTCTGAGCAGTTCTTC
CASSLASSGSSEQFF
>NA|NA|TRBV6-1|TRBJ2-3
TGTGCCAGCAGTGACCAGGCCACAGATACGCAGTATTTT
CASSDQATDTQYF
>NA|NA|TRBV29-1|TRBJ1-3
TGCAGCGTTGCCCCCGGAGCTGGGGGAAACACCATATATTTT
CSVAPGAGGNTIYF
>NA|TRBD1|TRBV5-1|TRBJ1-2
TGCGCCAGCAGCTCTGGACAGGCTACTAACTATGGCTACACCTTC
CASSSGQATNYGYTF
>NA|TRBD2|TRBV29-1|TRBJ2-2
TGCAGCGTTGTGTGGACTAGCGGGCCCACCGGGGAGCTGTTTTTT
CSVVWTSGPTGELFF
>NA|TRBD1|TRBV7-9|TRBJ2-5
TGTGCCAGCAGCCTCGGGACAGGCCATGAGACCCAGTACTTC
CASSLGTGHETQYF
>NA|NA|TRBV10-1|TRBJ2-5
TGCGCCAGCAGTGAACAGGTTAATAACCAAGAGACCCAGTACTTC
CASSEQVNNQETQYF
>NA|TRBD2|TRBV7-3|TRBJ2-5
TGTGCCAGCAGCTTAGGACTAGAAGAGACCCAGTACTTC
CASSLGLEETQYF
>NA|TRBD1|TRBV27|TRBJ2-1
TGTGCCAGCAAACTGGGACAGTCCTACAATGAGCAGTTCTTC
CASKLGQSYNEQFF
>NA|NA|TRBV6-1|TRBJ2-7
TGTGCCAGCAGTCGACACCTCTCCTACGAGCAGTACTTC
CASSRHLSYEQYF
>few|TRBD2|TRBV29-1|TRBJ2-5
TGCAGCGTTGAAGAATCGCGTAGCGGGTACCAAGAGACCCAGTACTTC
CSVEESRSGYQETQYF
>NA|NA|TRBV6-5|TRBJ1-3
TGTGCCAGCAGCCGGACAGTCTCTGGAAACACCATATATTTT
CASSRTVSGNTIYF
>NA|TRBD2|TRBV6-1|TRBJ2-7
TGTGCCAGCAGTCTCCGGACTAGCGGGAACTACGAGCAGTACTTC
CASSLRTSGNYEQYF
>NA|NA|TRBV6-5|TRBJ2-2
TGTGCCAGCAGTTACGGGCGGAACACCGGGGAGCTGTTTTTT
CASSYGRNTGELFF
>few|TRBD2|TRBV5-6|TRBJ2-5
TGTGCCAGCAGCTTGGATCTAGCGGGAGCCCAAGAGACCCAGTACTTC
CASSLDLAGAQETQYF
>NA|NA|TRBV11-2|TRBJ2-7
TGTGCCAGCAGCAGCGTCTCCTACGAGCAGTACTTC
CASSSVSYEQYF
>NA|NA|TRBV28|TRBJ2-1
TGTGCCAGCAGCGATTATAGCGGCTACAATGAGCAGTTCTTC
CASSDYSGYNEQFF
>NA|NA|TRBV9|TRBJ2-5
TGTGCCAGCAGCAAGACGGGGGGGGTTCAGGGGGCCCAGTACTTC
CASSKTGGVQGAQYF
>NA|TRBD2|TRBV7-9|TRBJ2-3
TGTGCCAGCAGCTTAGCGGTAGCGGGAGAAATAGATACGCAGTATTTT
CASSLAVAGEIDTQYF
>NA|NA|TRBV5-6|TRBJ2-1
TGTGCCAGCAGCTTGGGACAGATCAATGAGCAGTTCTTC
CASSLGQINEQFF
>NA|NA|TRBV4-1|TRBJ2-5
TGCGCCAGCAGCCCCGCAGACCAAGAGACCCAGTACTTC
CASSPADQETQYF
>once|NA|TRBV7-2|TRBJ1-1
TGTGCCAGCAGCGTCGATACAGGAAACGCTGAAGCTTTCTTT
CASSVDTGNAEAFF
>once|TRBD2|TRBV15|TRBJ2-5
TGTGCCACCAGCAGGCGACTAGCGGGAGGAGGAGAGACCCAGTACTTC
CATSRRLAGGGETQYF
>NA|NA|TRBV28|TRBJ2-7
TGTGCCAGCAGTTTACTGGCTAGGCTTGATGAGCAGTACTTC
CASSLLARLDEQYF
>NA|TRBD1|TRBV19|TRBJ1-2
TGTGCCAGTAGTAAGCCTCGACAGGGGGACTATGGCTACACCTTC
CASSKPRQGDYGYTF
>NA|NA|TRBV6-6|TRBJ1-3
TGTGCCAGCAGTCGCGGACAGGGAAACACCATATATTTT
CASSRGQGNTIYF
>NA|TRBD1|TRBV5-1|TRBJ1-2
TGCGCCAGCAGCCCCCGGACAGGGGCCGGCTACACCTTC
CASSPRTGAGYTF
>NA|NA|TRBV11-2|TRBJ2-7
TGTGCCAGCAGCTTAGCCTCGACTATGGGCTACGAGCAGTACTTC
CASSLASTMGYEQYF
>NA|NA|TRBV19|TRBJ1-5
TGTGCCAGTAGTATCAGGGGAGCTAGCAATCAGCCCCAGCATTTT
CASSIRGASNQPQHF
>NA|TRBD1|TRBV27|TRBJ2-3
TGTGCCAGCAGTTTATTTGGCTTTGGACAGGGTCCAGATACGCAGTATTTT
CASSLFGFGQGPDTQYF